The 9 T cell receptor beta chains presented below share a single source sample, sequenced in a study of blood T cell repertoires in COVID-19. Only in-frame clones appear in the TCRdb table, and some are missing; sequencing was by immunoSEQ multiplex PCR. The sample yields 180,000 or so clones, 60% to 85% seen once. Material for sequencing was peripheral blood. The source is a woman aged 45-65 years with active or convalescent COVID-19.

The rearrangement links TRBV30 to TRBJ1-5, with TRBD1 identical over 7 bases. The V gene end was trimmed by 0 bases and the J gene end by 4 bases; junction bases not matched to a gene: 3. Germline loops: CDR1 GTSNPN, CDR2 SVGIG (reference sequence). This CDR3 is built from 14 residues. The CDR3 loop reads CAWSVQQGNQPQHF. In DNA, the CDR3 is TGTGCCTGGAGTGTACAACAGGGGAATCAGCCCCAGCATTTT.

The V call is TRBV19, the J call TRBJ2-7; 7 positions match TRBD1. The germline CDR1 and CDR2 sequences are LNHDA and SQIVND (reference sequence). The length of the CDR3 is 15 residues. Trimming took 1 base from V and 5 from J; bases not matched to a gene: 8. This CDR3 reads CASSIGDRVGDEQYF. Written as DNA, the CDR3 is TGTGCCAGTAGTATAGGAGACAGGGTAGGCGACGAGCAGTACTTC.

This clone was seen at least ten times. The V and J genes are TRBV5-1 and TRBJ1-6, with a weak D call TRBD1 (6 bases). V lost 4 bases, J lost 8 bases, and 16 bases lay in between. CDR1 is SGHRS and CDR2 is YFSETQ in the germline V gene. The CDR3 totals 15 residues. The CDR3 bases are TGCGCCAGCAGCAGCGTCAGCCCAGGGGATTCACCCCTCCACTTT. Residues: CASSSVSPGDSPLHF. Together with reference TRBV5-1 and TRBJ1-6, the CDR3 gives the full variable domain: KAGVTQTPRYLIKTRGQQVTLSCSPISGHRSVSWYQQTPGQGLQFLFEYFSETQRNKGNFPGRFSGRQFSNSRSEMNVSTLELGDSALYLCASSSVSPGDSPLHFGNGTRLTVT.

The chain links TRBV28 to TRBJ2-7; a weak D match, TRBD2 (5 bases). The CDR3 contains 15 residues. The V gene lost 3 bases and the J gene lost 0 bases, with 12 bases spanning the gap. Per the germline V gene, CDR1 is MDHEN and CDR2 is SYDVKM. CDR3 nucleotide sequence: TGTGCCAGCAGTTTGAACTGGAGGAGCTCCTACGAGCAGTACTTC. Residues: CASSLNWRSSYEQYF. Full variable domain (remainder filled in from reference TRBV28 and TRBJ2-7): DVKVTQSSRYLVKRTGEKVFLECVQDMDHENMFWYRQDPGLGLRLIYFSYDVKMKEKGDIPEGYSVSREKKERFSLILESASTNQTSMYLCASSLNWRSSYEQYFGPGTRLTVT.

CDR3 in amino acids: CASSSAGTSTDTQYF. CDR3 bases: TGTGCCAGCAGTTCTGCCGGGACAAGCACAGATACGCAGTATTTT. This chain joins TRBV7-8 and TRBJ2-3, with D tentatively TRBD1 (6 bases). Looked up from germline, CDR1 is SGHVS and CDR2 is FQNEAQ. There are 15 residues in the CDR3. The ends were cut back, 6 bases at V and 0 bases at J, with 13 bases in the middle.

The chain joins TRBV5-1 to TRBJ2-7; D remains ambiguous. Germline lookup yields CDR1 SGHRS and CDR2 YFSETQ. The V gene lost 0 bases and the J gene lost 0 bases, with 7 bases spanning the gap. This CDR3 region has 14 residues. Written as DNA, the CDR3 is TGCGCCAGCAGCTTGGATTCCCGCTCCTACGAGCAGTACTTC. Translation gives CASSLDSRSYEQYF.

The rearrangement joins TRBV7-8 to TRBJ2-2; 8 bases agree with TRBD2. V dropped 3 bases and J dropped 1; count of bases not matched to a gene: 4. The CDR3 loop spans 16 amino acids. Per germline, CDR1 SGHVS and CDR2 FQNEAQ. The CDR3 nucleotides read TGTGCCAGCAGCTTGAGTGCGGGGGGGAACACCGGGGAGCTGTTTTTT. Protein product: CASSLSAGGNTGELFF.

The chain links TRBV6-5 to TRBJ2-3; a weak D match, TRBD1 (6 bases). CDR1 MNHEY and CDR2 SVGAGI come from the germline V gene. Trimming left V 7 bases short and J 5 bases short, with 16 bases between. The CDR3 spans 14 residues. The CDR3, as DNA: TGTGCCAGCATTTTCAGGGGAAGCGTAGATACGCAGTATTTT. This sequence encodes CASIFRGSVDTQYF.

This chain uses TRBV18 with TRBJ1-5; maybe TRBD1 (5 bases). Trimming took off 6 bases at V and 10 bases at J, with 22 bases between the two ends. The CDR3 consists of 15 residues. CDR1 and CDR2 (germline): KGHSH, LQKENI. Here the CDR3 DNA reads TGTGCCAGCTCGCCCCGGGGGGTCGAGGGGTCACCCCAGCATTTT. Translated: CASSPRGVEGSPQHF.